This T cell receptor beta chain derives from a study of OX40 agonist ivuxolimab in advanced cancers. Study summary: The group had a mean age of around 64 years, ranged from about 23 to 79, and was 80% to 90% male. Over 30% of patients had received prior checkpoint inhibitor therapy. Study observations and caveats: Antigen targets of the expanded peripheral T cells went undetermined.

On this clone: Its matching antigen is unknown.

The CDR3 extends over 12 amino acids. The V end was cut by 6 bases, the J end by 3 bases, with 3 bases between. CDR1 and CDR2 from the germline V gene are MNHEY and SMNVEV (reference sequence). Using immunoSEQ multiplex PCR, the repertoire was profiled, and TCRdb retains in-frame clones only, with some absent. The sample carries around 60,000 clones, approximately 80% recorded once. Patients who had autoimmune disease history or got systemic immunosuppression were left out. The receptor's source is an adult with an advanced solid tumor such as melanoma, head and neck, liver or kidney cancer. Material: CD4+ or CD8+ T cells sorted from blood, obtained in a trial of the OX40 agonist ivuxolimab. This sequence joins TRBV27 and TRBJ1-6; no definite D call. The CDR3 coding sequence is TGTGCCAGCAGGGACTATAATTCACCCCTCCACTTT. Amino acids: CASRDYNSPLHF.